This TCR beta chain was recovered during a study of shared clonotypes between healthy human individuals. In regard to this clone: Its antigen is unknown.

Trimming removed 2 bases from V and 1 base from J; junction bases left unmatched: 2. This CDR3 region has 16 residues. Germline loops: CDR1 MGHRA, CDR2 YSYEKL. General observations from the study: In a few donors, about 5% of naive CD4 clonotypes appeared in common. Owing to a small donor count, the genetic and exposure-history diversity represented was limited. A reduction in generation probabilities was seen for non-shared clonotypes relative to those shared by all four donors.

All the donors were Caucasian adults who lived in Nashville, Tennessee. Assay used: immunoSEQ multiplex PCR; TCRdb lists only in-frame clones, some missing. The table has 2 million to 2.5 million clones, approximately 95% seen once. The chain recombines TRBV4-1 with TRBJ2-2, with 9 positions matching TRBD2. Input material: naive CD4+ T cells from PBMCs. Subset defined: CD45RA+ positively selected. This clonotype originated in a man between 18 and 29 years old in good health. Some clones in this sample may be carry-over from other donors' samples. The CDR3: CASSQQAGGNTGELFF. The CDR3 DNA sequence: TGCGCCAGCAGCCAACAAGCGGGGGGGAACACCGGGGAGCTGTTTTTT.